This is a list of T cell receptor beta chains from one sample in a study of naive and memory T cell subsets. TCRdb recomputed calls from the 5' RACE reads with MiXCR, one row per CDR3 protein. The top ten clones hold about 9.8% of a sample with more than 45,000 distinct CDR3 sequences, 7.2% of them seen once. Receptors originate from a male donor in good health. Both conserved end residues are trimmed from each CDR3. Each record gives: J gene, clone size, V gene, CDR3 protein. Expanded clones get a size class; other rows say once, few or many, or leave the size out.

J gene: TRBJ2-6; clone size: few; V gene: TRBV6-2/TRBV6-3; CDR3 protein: ASSPGSAGANVLT
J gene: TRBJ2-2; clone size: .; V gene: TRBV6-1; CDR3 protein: ASSEEEAVSTLF
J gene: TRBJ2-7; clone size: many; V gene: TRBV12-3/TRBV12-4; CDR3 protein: ASSPRTSGATYEQY
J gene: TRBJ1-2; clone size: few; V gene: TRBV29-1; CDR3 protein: SVEVGELYDGYT
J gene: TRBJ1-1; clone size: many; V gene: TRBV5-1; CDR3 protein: ASSLSGHNTEAF
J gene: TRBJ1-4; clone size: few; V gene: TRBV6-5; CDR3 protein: ASRGQGNEKLF
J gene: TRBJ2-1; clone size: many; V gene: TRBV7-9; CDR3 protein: ASSLGAVAGGSYNEQF
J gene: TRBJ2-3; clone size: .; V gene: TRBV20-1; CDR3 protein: SARDAIAGTDTQY
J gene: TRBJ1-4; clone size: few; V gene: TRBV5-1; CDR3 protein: ASSLFGSGEKLF
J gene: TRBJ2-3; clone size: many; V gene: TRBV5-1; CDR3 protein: ASSTGLAGGPDTQY
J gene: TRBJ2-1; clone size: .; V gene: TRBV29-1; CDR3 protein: SVDGTSGSSVSYNEQF
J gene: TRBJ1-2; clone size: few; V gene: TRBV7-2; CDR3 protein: ASSLTRNYGYT
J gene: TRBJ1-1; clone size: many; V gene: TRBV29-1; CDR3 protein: SAGRGEVTEAF
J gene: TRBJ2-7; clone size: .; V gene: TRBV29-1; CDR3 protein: SARGTGLYEQY
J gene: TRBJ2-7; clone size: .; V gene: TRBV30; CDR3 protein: AWSTGTGDNEQY
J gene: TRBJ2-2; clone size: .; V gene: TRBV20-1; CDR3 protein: SASDRETTGELF
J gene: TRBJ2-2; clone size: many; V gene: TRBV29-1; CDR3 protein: SARSPGGELF
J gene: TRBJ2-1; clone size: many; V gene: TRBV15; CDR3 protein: ATSRAGTSGRNEQF
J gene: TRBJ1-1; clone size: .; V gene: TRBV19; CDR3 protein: ASTRSVQGESEAF
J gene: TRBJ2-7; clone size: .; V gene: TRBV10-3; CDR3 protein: AIGSSVGGASSYEQY
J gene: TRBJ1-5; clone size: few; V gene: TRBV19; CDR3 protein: ASTPTDYSNQPQH
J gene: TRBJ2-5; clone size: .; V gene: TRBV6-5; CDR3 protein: ASSQPGAGDGETQY
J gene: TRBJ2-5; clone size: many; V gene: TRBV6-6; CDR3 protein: ASEGKGETQY
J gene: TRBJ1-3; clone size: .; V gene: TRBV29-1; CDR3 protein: SVGSGSGNTIY
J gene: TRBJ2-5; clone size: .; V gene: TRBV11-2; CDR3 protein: ASSLERYSETQY
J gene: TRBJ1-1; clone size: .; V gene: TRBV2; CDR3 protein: ASRELGGNTEAF
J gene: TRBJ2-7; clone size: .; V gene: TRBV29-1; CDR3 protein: SVPGTTSYEQY
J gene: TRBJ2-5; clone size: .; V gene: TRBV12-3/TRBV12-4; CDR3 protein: ASSLSQLAGKETQY
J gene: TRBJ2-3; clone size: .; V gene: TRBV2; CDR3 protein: ASSSADRDTDTQY
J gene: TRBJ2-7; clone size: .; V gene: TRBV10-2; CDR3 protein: ASSRDTGWQY
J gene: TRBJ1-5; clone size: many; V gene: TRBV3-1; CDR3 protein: ASSQVPSSNYDGNQPQH
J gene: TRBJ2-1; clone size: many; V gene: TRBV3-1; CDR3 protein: ASSHQTGAVEQF
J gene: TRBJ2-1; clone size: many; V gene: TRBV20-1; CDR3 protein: SARTSGAGSIYNEQF
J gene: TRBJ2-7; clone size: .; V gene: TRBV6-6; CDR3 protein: ASSYAAIPGIYEQY
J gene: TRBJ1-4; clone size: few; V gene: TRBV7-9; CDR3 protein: ASSFTGARKNEKLF